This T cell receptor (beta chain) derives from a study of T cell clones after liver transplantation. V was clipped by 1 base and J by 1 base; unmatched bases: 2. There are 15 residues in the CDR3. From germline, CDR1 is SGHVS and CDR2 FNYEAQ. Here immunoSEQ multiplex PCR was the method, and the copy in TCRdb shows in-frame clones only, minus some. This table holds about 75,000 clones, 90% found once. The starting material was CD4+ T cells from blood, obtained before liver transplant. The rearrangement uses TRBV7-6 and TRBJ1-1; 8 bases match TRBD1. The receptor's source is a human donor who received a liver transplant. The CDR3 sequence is CASSLVGTGNTEAFF. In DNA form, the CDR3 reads TGTGCCAGCAGCTTAGTAGGGACAGGGAACACTGAAGCTTTCTTT.